This T cell receptor beta chain was identified in a study of blood T cell repertoires in COVID-19 (dated by TCRdb to the early 2020s). Concerning the study at large: The collaborator samples originated in the United States, Italy and Spain and spanned the acute and convalescent phases of COVID-19. The material from the prospective study consisted of cDNA or gDNA derived from T cells, B-cell-depleted T cells, or PBMCs. Samples were obtained from the ongoing ImmuneRACE study (first 160 participants) and from about 1,300 subjects provided by 6 global collaborators. A freely available public database, intended as a resource for researchers studying the immune response to SARS-CoV-2, is where the repertoires were released. Where HLA class I and class II types were available, the types were taken from metadata supplied by the sample provider, not from assay-based typing. A de-identified subject ID, COVID-19 status, age in years and sex were almost always included in the sample metadata. Subjects who had been exposed to COVID-19, were actively infected with it, or had recovered from it provided the deeply sampled blood TCRbeta repertoires that made up the dataset. Overall study outcomes, separate from this receptor: The quantity of clinical and demographic metadata differed by source and by participant and was supplied without curation.

The CDR3 runs 15 residues from the cysteine to the phenylalanine. The DNA shown is the 45-base CDR3, in frame from base 1. The junction shows trimming of 2 bases on V and 2 bases on J, plus 9 bases between the germline ends. CDR1 and CDR2 were assigned from the germline V gene as MNHEY and SVGAGI. The collaborating institutions used their own protocols to collect whole blood in K2EDTA tubes. For TCRbeta analysis, collaborators shipped samples as frozen whole blood, isolated PBMCs, or DNA extracted from either of those sample types. TCRbeta CDR3 regions were amplified from genomic DNA by means of the immunoSEQ Assay, a bias-controlled multiplex PCR. The paper's data handling went like this. The number of nucleated cells in each sample was estimated from the amplification of reference gene primers within the assay. To quantify the absolute abundance of each unique TCRbeta CDR3 rearrangement, sequence reads were collapsed and filtered. For each sample, productive Simpson clonality was calculated as the square root of Simpson's diversity index over productive rearrangements. TCRdb holds this immuneACCESS table with in-frame rearrangements only. Some clones are missing; in checked studies, unresolved V genes explain under half, and the rest has no known cause. V and J calls and clone size are as listed in that table; D and trimming were resolved from the DNA. For this sample there are around 30,000 clones; approximately 71% appear just once. Of the sample, 17% is held by the ten largest clones.

Notes on this clone: Its antigen is still unknown. One base away there is no much larger clone; base qualities are not given.

The sequencing input was peripheral blood. The chain joins TRBV6-5 to TRBJ2-2, and possibly TRBD2, on 5 matching bases. The sequence came from a human donor in a cohort sampled during active COVID-19. In nucleotide form, the sequence is TGTGCCAGCAGTTACCCGAGGGATAACACCGGGGAGCTGTTTTTT. The resulting protein is CASSYPRDNTGELFF.